A single count supports the clone carrying this T cell receptor beta chain. This sample is drawn from a study of technical replicates of blood from four donors. With V trimmed by 0 bases and J by 5 bases, 4 bases remained unmatched. Germline lookup yields CDR1 SGHVS and CDR2 FQNEAQ. The CDR3 extends over 15 amino acids. Profiled with immunoSEQ multiplex PCR; TCRdb holds only in-frame clones, not every one. The sample carries tens of thousands of clones, approximately 87% recorded once. V gene TRBV7-8 combines with J gene TRBJ1-2; 9 bases line up with TRBD1. The sequenced sample consisted of PBMCs. This sequence originates from a human donor in good health. Some clones in this sample may be carry-over from other donors' samples. The CDR3: CASSLAPGTGYGYTF. CDR3 bases: TGTGCCAGCAGCTTAGCGCCTGGGACAGGGTATGGCTACACCTTC.